The 15 T cell receptor beta chains below come from one sample, sequenced in a study of shared clonotypes between healthy human individuals. Sequencing was performed with immunoSEQ multiplex PCR; in TCRdb, only in-frame clones are kept and a portion is missing. This table has about 2.1 million clones, 93% appearing once. Naive CD8 populations comprised CD45RO-negative cells positively selected for CCR7, excluding terminally differentiated effector memory CD45RA+ cells. Input material: naive CD8+ T cells from PBMCs. Every receptor here comes from a man between 18 and 35 years old in good health. Some clones in this sample may be carry-over from other donors' samples.

This clone was seen just once. The gene calls are TRBV7-9 and TRBJ2-1; TRBD2 is a possible D gene (5 bases). From germline, CDR1 is SEHNR and CDR2 FQNEAQ (reference sequence). This CDR3 is 14 amino acids long. The V end was cut by 4 bases, the J end by 3 bases, with 10 bases between. This CDR3 is CASSSPTSYNEQFF. In nucleotides, the CDR3 is TGTGCCAGCAGCTCGCCAACTAGCTACAATGAGCAGTTCTTC. The full variable domain, completed using reference TRBV7-9 and TRBJ2-1, is DTGVSQNPRHKITKRGQNVTFRCDPISEHNRLYWYRQTLGQGPEFLTYFQNEAQLEKSRLLSDRFSAERPKGSFSTLEIQRTEQGDSAMYLCASSSPTSYNEQFFGPGTRLTVL.

This chain joins TRBV5-8 and TRBJ1-2; tentatively, D is TRBD1 (5 bases). The CDR3 consists of 15 residues. Trimming shortened V by 0 bases and J by 2 bases, and 11 bases separated the two germline ends. Germline V lookup: CDR1 SGHTS, CDR2 YDEGEE. CDR3 amino acids: CASSLVQGWNYGYTF. Here the CDR3 DNA reads TGTGCCAGCAGCTTGGTGCAGGGTTGGAACTATGGCTACACCTTC.

Comments on this clone: Other nucleotide sequences in the sample specify the same CDR3. The chain combines TRBV29-1 with TRBJ2-7, with D uncertain. The CDR3 contains 13 residues. Deletions cut 0 bases from V and 4 bases from J, with 10 bases between. Per the germline V gene, CDR1 is SQVTM and CDR2 is ANQGSEA. The CDR3 reads CSVEEGNSYEQYF. The CDR3 region has the DNA TGCAGCGTTGAAGAGGGGAACTCTTACGAGCAGTACTTC.

The chain joins TRBV2 to TRBJ2-4; 7 bases are a match to TRBD1. The CDR3 has 16 residues. Germline-derived CDR1 and CDR2 are SNHLY and FYNNEI. The trim removed 1 base at V and 7 bases at J, leaving 10 bases unmatched. The CDR3 DNA reads TGTGCCAGCAGTGAAGATCCCAACAGGGGATGGAACATTCAGTACTTC. Translated, it gives CASSEDPNRGWNIQYF. Full variable domain (remainder filled in from reference TRBV2 and TRBJ2-4): EPEVTQTPSHQVTQMGQEVILRCVPISNHLYFYWYRQILGQKVEFLVSFYNNEISEKSEIFDDQFSVERPDGSNFTLKIRSTKLEDSAMYFCASSEDPNRGWNIQYFGAGTRLSVL.

The chain employs TRBV11-3 and TRBJ2-3; TRBD1 matches 7 bases. The CDR3 is 17 amino acids. Looked up from germline, CDR1 is SGHNT and CDR2 is YENEEA. With 5 bases clipped from V and 0 bases from J, the junction kept 11 bases outside the gene matches. The CDR3 spells CASSTYSGGISTDTQYF. In DNA, the CDR3 is TGTGCCAGCAGCACCTACTCAGGGGGTATAAGCACAGATACGCAGTATTTT.

The V gene is TRBV4-2, the J gene TRBJ2-3; D might be TRBD2 (6 bases). In germline, CDR1 is LGHNA, CDR2 YNFKEQ. CDR3 length equals 19 residues. The V end was cut by 0 bases, the J end by 0 bases, with 19 bases between. The CDR3 DNA reads as TGTGCCAGCAGCCAAGATAGCGGAGTAGAAATATCTAGCACAGATACGCAGTATTTT. Translating gives CASSQDSGVEISSTDTQYF.

The J gene is TRBJ2-6, the V gene TRBV9, with D perhaps TRBD2 (7 bases). This CDR3 spans 20 amino acids. Looked up from germline, CDR1 is SGDLS and CDR2 is YYNGEE. V was clipped by 0 bases and J by 4 bases, with 23 bases between them. The DNA of the CDR3 is TGTGCCAGCAGCGTAGCGGGGGGAGGACAGCGCACGTTGGGGGCCAACGTCCTGACTTTC. As protein: CASSVAGGGQRTLGANVLTF.

V usage is TRBV7-3 and J usage is TRBJ2-3; 13 positions match TRBD2. After removal of 2 bases from V and 4 bases from J, the junction contained 0 bases not matched to a gene. Germline values: CDR1 SGHTA, CDR2 FQGTGA. The CDR3 loop spans 15 amino acids. The CDR3 DNA is TGTGCCAGCAGCTTAGGACTAGCGGGAGCAGATACGCAGTATTTT. Amino acids: CASSLGLAGADTQYF.

The V gene is TRBV28, the J gene TRBJ2-2, with D possibly called TRBD1 or TRBD2 (6 bases each). Trimming took 8 bases from V and 3 from J, leaving 22 bases between them. The CDR3 runs 17 residues. Germline V gene sequence: CDR1 MDHEN, CDR2 SYDVKM. CDR3: CASATHREEEYTGELFF. The CDR3 nucleotides read TGTGCCAGCGCGACGCACAGGGAGGAGGAGTACACCGGGGAGCTGTTTTTT.

V is TRBV4-3 and J is TRBJ1-2, with 7 bases that match TRBD1. Trimming at V came to 0 bases and at J to 4 bases, leaving 11 bases not matched to a gene. CDR3 length: 17 residues. CDR1 is LGHNA, CDR2 YSLEER, per germline. The CDR3 region has the DNA TGCGCCAGCAGCCAAGACGGAGAACAGGGGAATATCTATGGCTACACCTTC. Protein product: CASSQDGEQGNIYGYTF.

This clone came up a few times. J is TRBJ1-2 and V is TRBV27; D ambiguous. Per the germline V gene, CDR1 is MNHEY and CDR2 is SMNVEV (reference sequence). Trimming took 7 bases from V and 8 from J, leaving 17 bases between them. The CDR3 spans 13 residues. The DNA of the CDR3 is TGTGCCAGCAAATCGGGAGCCTTATGGGGCTACACCTTC. Amino acids: CASKSGALWGYTF.

The chain links TRBV27 to TRBJ2-7; TRBD2 agrees at 7 bases. In germline, CDR1 is MNHEY, CDR2 SMNVEV (reference sequence). CDR3 size: 12 residues. The J segment lost 7 bases and the V segment lost 9 bases, leaving 9 bases of the junction unmatched. CDR3 coding DNA: TGTGCCAGTGAGGGCGGGAGAGGAGAGCAGTACTTC. Translation: CASEGGRGEQYF.

V is TRBV19 and J is TRBJ2-5; D is ambiguous. The CDR3 extends over 15 amino acids. The V end lost 6 bases, the J end lost 1 base, and 15 bases lay between the germline ends. CDR1 is LNHDA, CDR2 SQIVND, per germline (reference sequence). The CDR3 sequence is CASSLVLEPQETQYF. As DNA, the CDR3 is TGTGCCAGTAGCCTTGTGCTCGAACCCCAAGAGACCCAGTACTTC.

The chain recombines TRBV28 with TRBJ1-1; the match to TRBD1 covers 7 bases. V lost 3 bases, J lost 0 bases, and 7 bases stayed unmatched. CDR1 is MDHEN, CDR2 SYDVKM, per germline. The CDR3 contains 16 residues. The CDR3 loop is CASSFAQGFLNTEAFF. In nucleotides, the CDR3 is TGTGCCAGCAGTTTCGCACAGGGGTTTTTGAACACTGAAGCTTTCTTT.

The V and J genes are TRBV30 and TRBJ1-1, with D possibly matching TRBD1 (5 bases). This CDR3 spans 10 amino acids. V shed 3 bases and J shed 10 bases, with 9 bases lying between them. Germline V CDR1 and CDR2: GTSNPN, SVGIG (reference sequence). The CDR3 coding sequence is TGTGCCTGGAGGGGGCGCCGAGCTTTCTTT. Its protein is CAWRGRRAFF.